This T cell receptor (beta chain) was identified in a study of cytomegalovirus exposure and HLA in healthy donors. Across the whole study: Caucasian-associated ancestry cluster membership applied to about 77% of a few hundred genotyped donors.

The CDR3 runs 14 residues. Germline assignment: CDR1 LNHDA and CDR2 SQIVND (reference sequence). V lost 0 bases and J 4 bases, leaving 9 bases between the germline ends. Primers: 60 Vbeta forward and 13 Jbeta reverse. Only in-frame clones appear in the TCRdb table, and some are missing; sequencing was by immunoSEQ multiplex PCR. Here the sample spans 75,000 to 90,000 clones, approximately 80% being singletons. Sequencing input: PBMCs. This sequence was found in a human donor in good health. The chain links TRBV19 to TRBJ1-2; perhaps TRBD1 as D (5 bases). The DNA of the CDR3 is TGTGCCAGTAGTATAGAAGACAGTGGCTATGGCTACACCTTC. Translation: CASSIEDSGYGYTF.